One sample yielded the 24 T cell receptor beta chains listed below, sequenced in a study of shared clonotypes between healthy human individuals. Clones were sequenced by immunoSEQ multiplex PCR, and TCRdb holds only the in-frame ones, with some missing. The sample yields roughly 2.2 million clones, approximately 95% seen once. The sample consisted of naive CD4+ T cells from PBMCs. Subset described: CD45RA+ positively selected. The origin of the receptors is a young man in good health. Some clones in this sample may be carry-over from other donors' samples.

The J gene is TRBJ1-5, the V gene TRBV18; TRBD1 might be the D (6 bases). Germline values: CDR1 KGHSH, CDR2 LQKENI. Trimming removed 2 bases at V and 5 bases at J, with 10 bases between. CDR3 length: 14 amino acids. The CDR3 reads CASSPETGDQPQHF. CDR3 nucleotides: TGTGCCAGCTCACCAGAGACAGGTGATCAGCCCCAGCATTTT.

The chain links TRBV28 to TRBJ1-6; a weak D match, TRBD1 (5 bases). The CDR3 has 14 residues. Deletions cut 7 bases from V and 5 bases from J, with 12 bases between. Germline V lookup: CDR1 MDHEN, CDR2 SYDVKM. Written as DNA, the CDR3 is TGTGCCAGCACCAGGGACGGGGATAATTCACCCCTCCACTTT. Translated, it gives CASTRDGDNSPLHF.

This clone was found once. The rearrangement uses TRBV14 and TRBJ1-1, with a tentative D call TRBD1 (5 bases). From germline, CDR1 is SGHDN and CDR2 FVKESK. The germline V and J ends were trimmed by 5 bases and 1 base, with 14 bases remaining between them. The CDR3 totals 15 residues. The CDR3 is CASSSGHRENTEAFF. CDR3 DNA: TGTGCCAGCAGCTCCGGACATAGAGAGAACACTGAAGCTTTCTTT.

This rearrangement joins TRBV7-3 to TRBJ1-1, with 7 positions matching TRBD1. The junction had 9 bases not matched to a gene; V was cut back by 6 bases and J by 8 bases. The CDR3 runs 13 residues. CDR1 is SGHTA, CDR2 FQGTGA, per germline. The CDR3 DNA reads TGTGCCAGCAGTCCTAGACAGGGAGCCGAAGCTTTCTTT. Translated, it gives CASSPRQGAEAFF.

This clone was observed a single time. The chain is built from TRBV19 and TRBJ1-5; D may be TRBD1 (6 bases). Looked up from germline, CDR1 is LNHDA and CDR2 is SQIVND (reference sequence). The CDR3 length is 14 residues. The V gene lost 5 bases and the J gene lost 4 bases, with 12 bases spanning the gap. The DNA for the CDR3 is TGTGCCAGTAGTTATGACAGGACTAATCAGCCCCAGCATTTT. Its protein product is CASSYDRTNQPQHF.

This chain uses TRBV4-3 with TRBJ1-1; D is uncertain. The CDR3 consists of 16 residues. Germline loops: CDR1 LGHNA, CDR2 YSLEER. The germline V and J ends were trimmed by 0 bases and 6 bases, with 17 bases remaining between them. CDR3 residues: CASSQDIVGFEAEAFF. CDR3 in DNA: TGCGCCAGCAGCCAAGATATAGTAGGATTTGAGGCTGAAGCTTTCTTT.

Only one count was recorded for this clone. This rearrangement joins TRBV28 to TRBJ2-7; possible D gene TRBD1, 5 bases. CDR3 length equals 11 residues. V gave up 5 bases and J gave up 9 bases, with 11 bases separating them. CDR1 MDHEN and CDR2 SYDVKM come from the germline V gene. CDR3 region: CASSRQMGQYF. In nucleotides, the CDR3 is TGTGCCAGCAGTCGACAGATGGGGCAGTACTTC.

V gene TRBV10-3 combines with J gene TRBJ2-3; D unresolved. The CDR3 sequence is 13 residues long. From germline, CDR1 is ENHRY and CDR2 SYGVKD. V dropped 6 bases and J dropped 2 bases, with 9 bases sitting between them. CDR3 sequence reads: CAIRSVATDTQYF. CDR3 coding DNA: TGTGCCATCAGGAGTGTCGCCACAGATACGCAGTATTTT.

The gene calls are TRBV6-6 and TRBJ2-7; 7 bases are a match to TRBD2. V trimming: 4 bases; J trimming: 9 bases; junction bases outside the gene matches: 6. There are 12 residues in the CDR3. Germline values: CDR1 MNHNY, CDR2 SVGAGI (reference sequence). The CDR3 region has the DNA TGTGCCAGCAGTTCCCTCGGGAGGTCGCAGTACTTC. This encodes CASSSLGRSQYF.

This sequence joins TRBV5-4 and TRBJ2-7, with 9 bases matching TRBD1. The CDR3 is made up of 14 amino acids. Germline V gene data show CDR1 as SGHNT and CDR2 as YYREEE (reference sequence). J lost 4 bases, V lost 3 bases, and 5 bases had no gene match. CDR3 DNA sequence: TGTGCCAGCAGCTCTGGACAGGGGAAGTACGAGCAGTACTTC. Its protein product is CASSSGQGKYEQYF.

The gene calls are TRBV7-9 and TRBJ2-1, with TRBD2 as a possible D gene (5 bases). CDR3 length: 13 residues. The germline V gene encodes CDR1 SEHNR and CDR2 FQNEAQ (reference sequence). V lost 3 bases and J 10 bases, leaving 13 bases between the germline ends. The CDR3 reads CASSLVRDAEQFF. Written as DNA, the CDR3 is TGTGCCAGCAGCTTGGTCCGGGATGCGGAGCAGTTCTTC.

Here the CDR3 reads CASSGWIEKLFF. CDR3 nucleotides: TGTGCCAGCAGTGGTTGGATTGAAAAACTGTTTTTT. This rearrangement joins TRBV2 to TRBJ1-4; no clear D gene. CDR1 is SNHLY and CDR2 is FYNNEI in the germline V gene. This CDR3 spans 12 amino acids. V lost 4 bases to trimming and J lost 7 bases, with 7 bases between them.

Notes on this clone: This sample also contains other DNA sequences that code for the same CDR3. This rearrangement joins TRBV5-1 to TRBJ2-5, with D uncertain. Germline loops: CDR1 SGHRS, CDR2 YFSETQ. With 0 bases removed from V and 2 bases from J, the gap between germline ends came to 5 bases. The CDR3 extends over 13 amino acids. In DNA, the CDR3 is TGCGCCAGCAGCTTGGGACAACAAGAGACCCAGTACTTC. It specifies CASSLGQQETQYF.

The chain is built from TRBV7-8 and TRBJ1-4, with 7 bases aligning to TRBD1. The CDR3 is 13 amino acids. The germline gives CDR1 SGHVS, CDR2 FQNEAQ. After removal of 8 bases from V and 3 bases from J, the junction contained 3 bases not matched to a gene. CDR3 in DNA: TGTGCCAGCGCCGGACAGGCTAATGAAAAACTGTTTTTT. Its translation is CASAGQANEKLFF.

This clone was detected once. This rearrangement joins TRBV11-2 to TRBJ2-7; no clear D. V was shortened by 5 bases and J by 3 bases, with 14 bases between the two germline ends. From germline, CDR1 is SGHAT and CDR2 FQNNGV. There are 14 residues in the CDR3. This chain's CDR3 is CASSQMTPSYEQYF. For the CDR3, the DNA is TGTGCCAGCAGCCAAATGACACCGAGCTACGAGCAGTACTTC.

The CDR3 sequence is CASSPGTSGANVLTF. The DNA for the CDR3 is TGTGCCAGCAGCCCCGGGACCTCTGGGGCCAACGTCCTGACTTTC. The chain is built from TRBV5-4 and TRBJ2-6, with D perhaps given as TRBD1 or TRBD2 (5 bases each). The CDR3 has 15 residues. Per germline, CDR1 SGHNT and CDR2 YYREEE (reference sequence). Trimming removed 4 bases from V and 0 bases from J, with 8 bases in between.

The chain links TRBV15 to TRBJ1-2; D is perhaps TRBD1 (6 bases). Between the trimmed V and J ends, which lost 5 bases and 1 base, there was a span of 11 bases. Germline lookup yields CDR1 LNHNV and CDR2 YYDKDF (reference sequence). The CDR3 extends over 14 amino acids. This CDR3 is CATSARQVNYGYTF. The CDR3 DNA is TGTGCCACCAGCGCGAGACAGGTTAACTATGGCTACACCTTC.

V gene TRBV9 combines with J gene TRBJ1-2; TRBD1 might be the D (6 bases). This CDR3 has 14 amino acids. V was shortened by 4 bases and J by 0 bases, with 10 bases between the two germline ends. Per the germline V gene, CDR1 is SGDLS and CDR2 is YYNGEE. The CDR3 reads CASSTRTANYGYTF. CDR3 nucleotides: TGTGCCAGCAGCACCCGGACAGCTAACTATGGCTACACCTTC.

Comment on this clone: This specimen includes other DNA sequences encoding the same CDR3. V is TRBV27 and J is TRBJ2-7; TRBD2 agrees at 12 bases. Germline loops: CDR1 MNHEY, CDR2 SMNVEV (reference sequence). V lost 5 bases, J lost 1 base, and 6 bases stayed unmatched. This CDR3 has 16 residues. CDR3 amino acids: CASSLSGTSGSYEQYF. CDR3 coding DNA: TGTGCCAGCAGTCTCTCTGGGACTAGCGGGTCCTACGAGCAGTACTTC.

The table lists this clone with a count of one. V is TRBV6-6 and J is TRBJ2-5; D ambiguous. Germline V lookup: CDR1 MNHNY, CDR2 SVGAGI (reference sequence). V shed 2 bases and J shed 5 bases, with 6 bases lying between them. The CDR3 runs 12 residues. CDR3 amino acids: CASSYATETQYF. In DNA, the CDR3 is TGTGCCAGCAGTTACGCCACGGAGACCCAGTACTTC.

V is TRBV7-3 and J is TRBJ2-1; possibly TRBD2 for D (6 bases). CDR1 SGHTA and CDR2 FQGTGA come from the germline V gene. The V end lost 2 bases, the J end lost 4 bases, and 12 bases lay between the germline ends. The CDR3 covers 15 residues. The CDR3 coding sequence is TGTGCCAGCAGCTTACTCGGGAGACGGTACAATGAGCAGTTCTTC. Translation gives CASSLLGRRYNEQFF.

The sample holds a few counts of this clone. V gene TRBV29-1 combines with J gene TRBJ1-1; TRBD1 might be the D (5 bases). The CDR3 spans 13 residues. Trimming cost V 0 bases and J 5 bases, with 10 bases left between them. The germline V gene encodes CDR1 SQVTM and CDR2 ANQGSEA. For the CDR3, the DNA is TGCAGCGTTGAAGACAGGCCAGGGACTGAAGCTTTCTTT. It encodes CSVEDRPGTEAFF.

The rearrangement joins TRBV19 to TRBJ1-5; no clear D gene. Trimming removed 7 bases from V and 3 bases from J, with 16 bases in between. CDR1 and CDR2 (germline): LNHDA, SQIVND (reference sequence). The CDR3 spans 15 residues. Here the CDR3 DNA reads TGTGCCAGTACCTATAGCGGGGTCGTCAATCAGCCCCAGCATTTT. It encodes CASTYSGVVNQPQHF.

This clone was counted once. The CDR3 DNA reads as TGTGCCAGCGGGGCGGCGCTTGAGGGCTACACCTTC. Its translation is CASGAALEGYTF. This sequence joins TRBV6-6 and TRBJ1-2, with D possibly TRBD1 on 5 matching bases. V lost 8 bases and J lost 8, with 15 bases in between. CDR1 is MNHNY and CDR2 is SVGAGI in the germline V gene (reference sequence). There are 12 residues in the CDR3.